This is a list of T cell receptor beta chains from one sample in a study of shared clonotypes between healthy human individuals. The repertoire was sequenced with immunoSEQ multiplex PCR; TCRdb's copy has only in-frame clones and lacks some. This table holds over 700,000 clones, approximately 77% found once. Material: memory CD4+ T cells sorted from blood. The source of these receptors is a woman aged 30 to 39 in good health. CDR3s include the opening cysteine and the closing phenylalanine or tryptophan. The order of the fields is J gene, clone size, D gene, V gene, CDR3 protein, CDR3 DNA. The D gene is left open where the match is weak. Size is stated for part of the rows, as once, few or many counts, or as a class when the clone is expanded.

>TRBJ1-4|medium-sized|.|TRBV2
CAWQEGATNEKLFF
TGTGCCTGGCAAGAAGGGGCAACTAATGAAAAACTGTTTTTT
>TRBJ2-1|.|.|TRBV18
CASSLDSLSYNEQFF
TGTGCCAGCTCACTGGACAGCCTCTCCTACAATGAGCAGTTCTTC
>TRBJ2-6|.|.|TRBV28
CASSPGQISGANVLTF
TGTGCCAGCAGTCCAGGACAGATCTCTGGGGCCAACGTCCTGACTTTC
>TRBJ1-1|.|.|TRBV18
CASSPAAGPNTEAFF
TGTGCCAGCTCACCAGCGGCGGGACCGAACACTGAAGCTTTCTTT
>TRBJ2-2|.|.|TRBV11-2
CASSLSLTHTGELFF
TGTGCCAGCAGCTTATCCCTCACACACACCGGGGAGCTGTTTTTT
>TRBJ1-5|.|.|TRBV6-5
CASSRDQALGQPQHF
TGTGCCAGCAGTAGAGATCAGGCTCTCGGGCAGCCCCAGCATTTT
>TRBJ1-1|.|.|TRBV30
CAWSVRVTEAFF
TGTGCCTGGAGTGTACGGGTCACTGAAGCTTTCTTT
>TRBJ2-5|.|TRBD2|TRBV7-6
CASSATSGNTETQYF
TGTGCCAGCAGCGCTACTAGCGGGAATACAGAGACCCAGTACTTC
>TRBJ1-1|.|.|TRBV10-3
CAIKGNTEAFF
TGTGCCATCAAAGGGAACACTGAAGCTTTCTTT
>TRBJ1-3|.|.|TRBV6-5
CASSYGADSGNTIYF
TGTGCCAGCAGTTACGGGGCCGACTCTGGAAACACCATATATTTT
>TRBJ1-3|.|.|TRBV28
CASSPPGAPRNTIYF
TGTGCCAGCAGCCCCCCCGGGGCGCCTCGGAACACCATATATTTT
>TRBJ2-1|.|TRBD2|TRBV5-1
CASSFLAGGGNEQFF
TGCGCCAGCAGCTTCCTAGCGGGAGGGGGCAATGAGCAGTTCTTC
>TRBJ2-5|.|.|TRBV7-6
CASSPQFGNQETQYF
TGTGCCAGCAGCCCTCAATTCGGTAACCAAGAGACCCAGTACTTC
>TRBJ1-2|.|.|TRBV27
CASSFGQWDGYTF
TGTGCCAGCAGTTTTGGGCAGTGGGATGGCTACACCTTC